This is a list of T cell receptor beta chains from one sample in a study of T-cell memory formation after mild COVID-19. One entry per CDR3 protein, called by TCRdb with MiXCR from the 5' RACE reads. The sample yields approximately 30,000 distinct CDR3 sequences, 7.5% to 8% seen once. Specimen: PBMCs or a T cell subset sorted from them (not recorded which). These receptors were obtained from a man aged 18 to 30 who had mild COVID-19 (a few samples of this study predate the infection). Cell type and time point are not known. CDR3s include the opening cysteine and the closing phenylalanine or tryptophan. A D gene is named only where the DNA matches it firmly. Size values are once, few and many counts, or a class for expanded clones, and some rows have none.

many | TRBJ2-3 | TRBD2 | TRBV24-1 | TGTGCCATCGCTGGGGCGGGGGGGCCTGGAGATACGCAGTATTTT | CAIAGAGGPGDTQYF
- | TRBJ2-5 | - | TRBV7-9 | TGTGCCAGCAGCCTGAATACAGGAGAGACCCAGTACTTC | CASSLNTGETQYF
few | TRBJ1-1 | TRBD1 | TRBV5-6 | TGTGCCAGCAGCTTCGTCTCAACCGGGACAGACAACACTGAAGCTTTCTTT | CASSFVSTGTDNTEAFF
many | TRBJ2-1 | - | TRBV20-1 | TGCAGTGCTAGAACCGGGATATCCTCGGGTGAGCAGTTCTTC | CSARTGISSGEQFF
many | TRBJ2-1 | TRBD2 | TRBV7-3 | TGTGCCAGCAGCACGGGGGGCTCCTACAATGAGCAGTTCTTC | CASSTGGSYNEQFF
many | TRBJ2-1 | - | TRBV7-2 | TGTGCCAGCAGCTTAACCAGGGGGGCAGACAATGAGCAGTTCTTC | CASSLTRGADNEQFF
- | TRBJ2-7 | - | TRBV20-1 | TGCAGTGCTAGACTATACTCCTACGAGCAGTACTTC | CSARLYSYEQYF
- | TRBJ1-5 | TRBD1 | TRBV19 | TGTGCCAGTAGTAGCCCACAGGGGGCTCAGCCCCAGCATTTT | CASSSPQGAQPQHF
many | TRBJ1-6 | TRBD1 | TRBV4-1 | TGCGCCAGCAGCCAAAGACAGGGGGATCGCTTTAATTCACCCCTCCACTTT | CASSQRQGDRFNSPLHF
few | TRBJ1-2 | TRBD1 | TRBV15 | TGTGCCACCAGCAGAGATCTGGGACAGGGACTTAACTATGGCTACACCTTC | CATSRDLGQGLNYGYTF
- | TRBJ1-3 | TRBD1 | TRBV3-1 | TGTGCCAGCAGCCCCGGGACAGGTTCTTGGGACACCATATATTTT | CASSPGTGSWDTIYF
many | TRBJ1-6 | TRBD1 | TRBV27 | TGTGCCAGCAGGGAGTCTTGGGACAGTATGAATTCACCCCTCCACTTT | CASRESWDSMNSPLHF
- | TRBJ2-2 | - | TRBV29-1 | TGCAGCGTCCGTTCCGGGGCAGGTTGGGACACCGGGGAGCTGTTTTTT | CSVRSGAGWDTGELFF
many | TRBJ2-7 | - | TRBV25-1 | TGTGCCAGCAGTGAATATGGTGGGGGTGGCGAGCAGTACTTC | CASSEYGGGGEQYF
many | TRBJ2-7 | - | TRBV10-3 | TGTGCAAGTGGAGCAGTTATAGCCTACGAGCAGTACTTC | CASGAVIAYEQYF
few | TRBJ2-1 | - | TRBV7-2 | TGTGCCAGCAGCTTAGATGCGGACAATGAGCAGTTCTTC | CASSLDADNEQFF
- | TRBJ2-7 | - | TRBV12-3/TRBV12-4 | TGTGCCAGCAGCGACAGACCCTACGAGCAGTACTTC | CASSDRPYEQYF